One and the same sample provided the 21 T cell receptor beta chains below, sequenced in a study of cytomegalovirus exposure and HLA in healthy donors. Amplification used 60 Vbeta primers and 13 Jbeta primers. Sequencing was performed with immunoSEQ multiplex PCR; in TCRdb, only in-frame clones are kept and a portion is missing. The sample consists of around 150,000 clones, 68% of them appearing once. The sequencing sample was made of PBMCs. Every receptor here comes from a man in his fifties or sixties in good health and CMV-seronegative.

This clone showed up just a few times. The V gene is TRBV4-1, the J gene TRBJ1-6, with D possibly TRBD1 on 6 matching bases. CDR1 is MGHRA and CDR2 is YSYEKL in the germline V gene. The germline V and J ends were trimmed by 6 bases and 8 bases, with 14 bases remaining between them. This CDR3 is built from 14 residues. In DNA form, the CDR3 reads TGCGCCAGCAGGTTACAGGGTTTTGATTCACCCCTCCACTTT. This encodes CASRLQGFDSPLHF.

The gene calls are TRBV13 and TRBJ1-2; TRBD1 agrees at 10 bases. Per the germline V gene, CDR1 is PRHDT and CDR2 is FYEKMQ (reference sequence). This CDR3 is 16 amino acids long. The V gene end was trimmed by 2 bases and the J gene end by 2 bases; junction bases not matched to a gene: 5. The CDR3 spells CASSLPGTGANYGYTF. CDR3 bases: TGTGCCAGCAGCTTACCTGGGACAGGGGCGAACTATGGCTACACCTTC. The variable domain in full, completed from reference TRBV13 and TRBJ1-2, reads AAGVIQSPRHLIKEKRETATLKCYPIPRHDTVYWYQQGPGQDPQFLISFYEKMQSDKGSIPDRFSAQQFSDYHSELNMSSLELGDSALYFCASSLPGTGANYGYTFGSGTRLTVV.

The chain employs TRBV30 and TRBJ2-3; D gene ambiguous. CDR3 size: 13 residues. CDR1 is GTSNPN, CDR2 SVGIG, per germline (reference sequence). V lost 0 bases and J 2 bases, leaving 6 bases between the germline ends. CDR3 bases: TGTGCCTGGAGTGTAAGCCTCACAGATACGCAGTATTTT. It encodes CAWSVSLTDTQYF.

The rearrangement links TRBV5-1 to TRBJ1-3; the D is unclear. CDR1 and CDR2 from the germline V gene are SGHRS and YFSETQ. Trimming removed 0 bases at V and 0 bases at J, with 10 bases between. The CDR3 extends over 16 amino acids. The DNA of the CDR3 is TGCGCCAGCAGCTTGGGGTCAGGTCACTCTGGAAACACCATATATTTT. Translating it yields CASSLGSGHSGNTIYF.

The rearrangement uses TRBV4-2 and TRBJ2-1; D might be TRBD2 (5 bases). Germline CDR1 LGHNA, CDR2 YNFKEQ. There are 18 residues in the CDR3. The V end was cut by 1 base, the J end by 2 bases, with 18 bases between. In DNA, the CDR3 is TGTGCCAGCAGCCAAGTAGCGTCTGTAGGCCGGGCCTACAATGAGCAGTTCTTC. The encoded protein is CASSQVASVGRAYNEQFF.

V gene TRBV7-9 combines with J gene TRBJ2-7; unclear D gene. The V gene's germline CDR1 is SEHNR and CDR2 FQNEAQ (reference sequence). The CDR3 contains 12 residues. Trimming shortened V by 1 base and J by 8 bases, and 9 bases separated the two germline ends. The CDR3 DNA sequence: TGTGCCAGCAGCTTAGAAGTCGGTAAGCAGTACTTC. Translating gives CASSLEVGKQYF.

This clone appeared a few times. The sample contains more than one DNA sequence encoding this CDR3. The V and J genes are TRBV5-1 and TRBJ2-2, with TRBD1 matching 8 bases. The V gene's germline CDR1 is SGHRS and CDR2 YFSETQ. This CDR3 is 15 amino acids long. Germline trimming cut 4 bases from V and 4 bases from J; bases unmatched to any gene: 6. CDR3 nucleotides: TGCGCCAGCAGCGGGGGGACAGGAGGCACCGGGGAGCTGTTTTTT. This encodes CASSGGTGGTGELFF.

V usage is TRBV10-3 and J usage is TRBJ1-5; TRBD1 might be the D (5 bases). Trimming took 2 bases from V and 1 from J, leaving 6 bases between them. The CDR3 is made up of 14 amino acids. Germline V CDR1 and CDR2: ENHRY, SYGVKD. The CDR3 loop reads CAISEGGSNQPQHF. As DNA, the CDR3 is TGTGCCATCAGTGAGGGGGGGAGCAATCAGCCCCAGCATTTT.

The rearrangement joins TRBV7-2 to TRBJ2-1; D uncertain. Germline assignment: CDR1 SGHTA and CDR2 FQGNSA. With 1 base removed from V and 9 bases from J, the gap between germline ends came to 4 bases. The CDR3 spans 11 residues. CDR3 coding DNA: TGTGCCAGCAGCTTAGGAGGTGAGCAGTTCTTC. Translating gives CASSLGGEQFF.

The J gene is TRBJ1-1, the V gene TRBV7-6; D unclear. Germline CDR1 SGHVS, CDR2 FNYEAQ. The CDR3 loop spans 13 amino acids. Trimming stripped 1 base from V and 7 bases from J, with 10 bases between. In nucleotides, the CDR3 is TGTGCCAGCAGCTTAGGAGGTGACCTTGAAGCTTTCTTT. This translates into CASSLGGDLEAFF.

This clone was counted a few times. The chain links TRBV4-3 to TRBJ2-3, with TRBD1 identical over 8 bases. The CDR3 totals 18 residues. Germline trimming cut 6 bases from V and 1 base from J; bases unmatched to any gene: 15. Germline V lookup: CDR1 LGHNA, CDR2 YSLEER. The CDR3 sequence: CASSQQIAGQGRTDTQYF. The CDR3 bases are TGCGCCAGCAGTCAACAAATCGCCGGACAGGGACGCACAGATACGCAGTATTTT.

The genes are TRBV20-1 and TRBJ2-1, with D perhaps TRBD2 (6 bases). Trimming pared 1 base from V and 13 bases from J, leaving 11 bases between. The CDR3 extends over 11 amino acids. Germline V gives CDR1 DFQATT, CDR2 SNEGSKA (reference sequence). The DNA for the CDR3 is TGCAGTGCTAGAGTACTAGCTGCACAGTTCTTC. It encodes CSARVLAAQFF.

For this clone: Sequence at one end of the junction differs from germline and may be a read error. DNA for the CDR3: TGTGCCACCAGTTTTGGGAGGTCCTACGAGCAGTACTTC. Encoded protein: CATSFGRSYEQYF. The V gene is TRBV27, the J gene TRBJ2-7; D may be TRBD2 (6 bases). The CDR3 sequence is 13 residues long. Germline CDR1 reads MNHEY; CDR2 reads SMNVEV (reference sequence).

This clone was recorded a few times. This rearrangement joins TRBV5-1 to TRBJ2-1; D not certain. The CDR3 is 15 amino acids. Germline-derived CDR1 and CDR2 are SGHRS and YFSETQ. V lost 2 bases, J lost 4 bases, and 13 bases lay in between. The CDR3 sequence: CASSFLGLVYNEQFF. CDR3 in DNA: TGCGCCAGCAGCTTTTTGGGTCTAGTTTACAATGAGCAGTTCTTC.

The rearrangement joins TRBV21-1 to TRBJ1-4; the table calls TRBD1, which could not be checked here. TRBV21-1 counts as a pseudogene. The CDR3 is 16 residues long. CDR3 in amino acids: CASSKKLDRGGEKLFF. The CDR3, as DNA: TGTGCCAGCAGCAAAAAATTGGACAGGGGGGGTGAAAAACTGTTTTTT.

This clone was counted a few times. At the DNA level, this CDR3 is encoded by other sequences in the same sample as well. The CDR3 reads CASSLGQSNQPQHF. In DNA form, the CDR3 reads TGTGCCAGCAGTTTAGGCCAAAGCAATCAGCCCCAGCATTTT. This chain connects TRBV28 to TRBJ1-5; D is unclear. The CDR3 consists of 14 residues. Germline V gene lookup returns CDR1 MDHEN and CDR2 SYDVKM. Trimming cost V 2 bases and J 1 base, with 6 bases left between them. The full variable domain, rest sourced from reference TRBV28 and TRBJ1-5, is DVKVTQSSRYLVKRTGEKVFLECVQDMDHENMFWYRQDPGLGLRLIYFSYDVKMKEKGDIPEGYSVSREKKERFSLILESASTNQTSMYLCASSLGQSNQPQHFGDGTRLSIL.

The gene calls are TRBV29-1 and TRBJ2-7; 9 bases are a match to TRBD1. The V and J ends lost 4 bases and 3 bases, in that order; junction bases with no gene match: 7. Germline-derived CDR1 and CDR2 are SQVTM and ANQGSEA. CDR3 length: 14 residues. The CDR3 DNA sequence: TGCAGCGTTGGATCCCCGGGACAGGGCTACGAGCAGTACTTC. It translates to CSVGSPGQGYEQYF.

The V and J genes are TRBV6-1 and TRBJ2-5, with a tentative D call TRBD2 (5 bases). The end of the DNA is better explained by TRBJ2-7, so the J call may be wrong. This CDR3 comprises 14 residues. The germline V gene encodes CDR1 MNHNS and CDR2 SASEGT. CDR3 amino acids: CASVIGSLSYEQYF. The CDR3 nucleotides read TGTGCCAGCGTCATAGGGAGCCTCTCCTACGAGCAGTACTTC.

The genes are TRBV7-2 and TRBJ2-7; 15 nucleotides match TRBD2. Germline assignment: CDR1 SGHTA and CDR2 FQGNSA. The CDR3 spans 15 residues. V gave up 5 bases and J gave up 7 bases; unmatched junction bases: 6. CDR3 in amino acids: CASSPGLAGGGEQYF. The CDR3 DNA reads TGTGCCAGCAGCCCCGGACTAGCGGGAGGGGGGGAGCAGTACTTC.

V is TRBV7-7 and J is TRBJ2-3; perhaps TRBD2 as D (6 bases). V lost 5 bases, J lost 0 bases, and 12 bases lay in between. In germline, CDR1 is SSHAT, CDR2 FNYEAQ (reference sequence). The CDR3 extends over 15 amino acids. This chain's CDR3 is CASSVTGESTDTQYF. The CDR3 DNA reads TGTGCCAGCAGCGTAACGGGGGAAAGCACAGATACGCAGTATTTT.

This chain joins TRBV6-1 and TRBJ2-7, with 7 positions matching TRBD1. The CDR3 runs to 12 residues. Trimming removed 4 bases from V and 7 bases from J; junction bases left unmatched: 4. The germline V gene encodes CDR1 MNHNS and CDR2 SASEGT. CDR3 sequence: CASSGQGLEQYF. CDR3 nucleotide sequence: TGTGCCAGCAGTGGACAGGGTTTAGAGCAGTACTTC.